This TCR beta chain derives from a study of blood T cell repertoires in COVID-19. As for the study in general: COVID-19 samples from acute and convalescent phases originated in the United States, Italy and Spain. In each case, the material was cDNA or gDNA derived from T cells, B-cell-depleted T cells, or PBMCs.

How the authors handled the data: Amplifying reference gene primers gave estimates of nucleated cell counts. The data were produced by immunoSEQ multiplex PCR, yet TCRdb's version contains in-frame clones alone and is incomplete. Clone size and V and J calls were adopted from that table, with D and trimming inferred from the DNA. Of 100,000 to 120,000 clones detected, about 80% appear once; the ten largest clones hold 19%. The CDR3 is 13 amino acids. With 3 bases removed from V and 7 bases from J, the gap between germline ends came to 12 bases. CDR1 is SGHTA and CDR2 is FQGNSA in the germline V gene.

This clonotype was sampled from a woman aged 70 to 79 with acute or convalescent COVID-19. The genes are TRBV7-2 and TRBJ1-1, with D maybe TRBD1 (5 bases). The sample consisted of peripheral blood. CDR3 region: CASSFRALSEAFF. CDR3 in DNA: TGTGCCAGCAGCTTCAGGGCGTTAAGTGAAGCTTTCTTT. The full variable domain, with the rest looked up from reference TRBV7-2 and TRBJ1-1, is GAGVSQSPSNKVTEKGKDVELRCDPISGHTALYWYRQSLGQGLEFLIYFQGNSAPDKSGLPSDRFSAERTGGSVSTLTIQRTQQEDSAVYLCASSFRALSEAFFGQGTRLTVV.